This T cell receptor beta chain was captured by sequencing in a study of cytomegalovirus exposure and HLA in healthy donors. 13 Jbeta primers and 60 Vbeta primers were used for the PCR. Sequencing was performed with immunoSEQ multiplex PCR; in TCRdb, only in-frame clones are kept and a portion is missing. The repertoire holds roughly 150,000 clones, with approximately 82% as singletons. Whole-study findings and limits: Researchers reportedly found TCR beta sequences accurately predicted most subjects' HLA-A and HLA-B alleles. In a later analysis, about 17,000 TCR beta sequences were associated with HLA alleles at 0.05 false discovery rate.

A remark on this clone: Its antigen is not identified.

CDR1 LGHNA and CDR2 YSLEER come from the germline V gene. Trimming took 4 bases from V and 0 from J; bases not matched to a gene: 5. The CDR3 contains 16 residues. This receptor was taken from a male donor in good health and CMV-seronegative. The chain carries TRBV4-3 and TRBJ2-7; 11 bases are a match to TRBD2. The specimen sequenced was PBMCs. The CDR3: CASSRVAGGSSYEQYF. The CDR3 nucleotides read TGCGCCAGCAGCCGAGTAGCGGGAGGGAGCTCCTACGAGCAGTACTTC.